The entry below describes one T cell receptor beta chain. Antigen: not known. One base away lies a much larger clone, so this may be a sequencing read error. The entry originates in a study of blood T cells in healthy people across ages. In germline, CDR1 is SGHVS, CDR2 FNYEAQ. The CDR3 totals 14 residues. The V and J ends lost 3 bases and 7 bases, in that order; junction bases with no gene match: 6. Study-wide findings and caveats: Using unsorted PBMCs precluded a conclusive naive versus antigen-experienced comparison.

PCR was performed a second time for about 7 to 11 cycles using a sample-barcoded 5' primer and a J-beta primer mix. TCRdb fed the 5' RACE reads into MiXCR, producing one record per CDR3 protein. Of 1.5 million to 2 million distinct CDR3 sequences detected, about 30% appear once; the ten largest clones hold 7.7%. No fewer than 6 million PBMCs went into each sample. Sequenced sample: blood. The sequence came from a woman in her twenties or thirties in good health. The chain recombines TRBV7-6 with TRBJ2-7, with 10 bases matching TRBD2. The CDR3 nucleotides are TGTGCCAGCAGCTTCTCTAGCGGGAGTCCTGAGCAGTACTTC. Amino acids: CASSFSSGSPEQYF. Complete variable domain (other parts from reference TRBV7-6 and TRBJ2-7): GAGVSQSPRYKVTKRGQDVALRCDPISGHVSLYWYRQALGQGPEFLTYFNYEAQQDKSGLPNDRFSAERPEGSISTLTIQRTEQRDSAMYRCASSFSSGSPEQYFGPGTRLTVT.